This T cell receptor beta chain derives from a study of PD-1 blockade in classical Hodgkin lymphoma. Each patient's relapse followed autologous stem cell transplantation, and brentuximab vedotin exposure varied. This clone was observed a single time. The data were produced by immunoSEQ multiplex PCR, yet TCRdb's version contains in-frame clones alone and is incomplete. The data contain about 40,000 clones, about 91% of them singletons. Germline V gene sequence: CDR1 SGHNT, CDR2 YYREEE (reference sequence). V lost 4 bases and J lost 5, with 12 bases in between. This CDR3 comprises 13 residues. The clonotype originates from a human donor with classical Hodgkin lymphoma. Sequences were derived from peripheral blood mononuclear cells (PBMCs), sampled before the second cycle of nivolumab. This sequence joins TRBV5-4 and TRBJ2-5; unclear D gene. This chain's CDR3 is CASSTYRPETQYF. In nucleotides, the CDR3 is TGTGCCAGCAGCACCTACCGCCCCGAGACCCAGTACTTC.